Listed here are 6 T cell receptor beta chains from one sample, sequenced in a study of beta chain features in type 1 diabetes. As every portion of the isolated RNA was reverse transcribed, the sequencing read expressed TCRB transcripts. Only in-frame clones appear in the TCRdb table, and some are missing; sequencing was by immunoSEQ multiplex PCR. The sample yields 860,000 or so clones, 15% to 20% seen once. What was sequenced was naive CD4+ T cells from blood. The receptors shown here come from a young woman in good health.

This clone came up once. The V and J genes are TRBV7-3 and TRBJ2-1, with TRBD1 identical over 7 bases. The V gene's germline CDR1 is SGHTA and CDR2 FQGTGA. The length of the CDR3 is 14 residues. Losses at the gene ends were 3 bases for V and 6 bases for J; bases not matched to a gene: 5. The CDR3 bases are TGTGCCAGCAGCTTCTCCCGGGACAGCAATGAGCAGTTCTTC. This sequence encodes CASSFSRDSNEQFF.

This clone was picked up a small number of times. The chain has TRBV12-5 and TRBJ1-5; maybe TRBD1 (6 bases). V lost 8 bases and J 7 bases, leaving 15 bases between the germline ends. There are 13 residues in the CDR3. CDR1 and CDR2 (germline): LGHNT, FRNRAP. CDR3 DNA sequence: TGTGCTAGTAAACAGGGTTTCGGGCAGCCCCAGCATTTT. Translating it yields CASKQGFGQPQHF.

This clone was detected a few times. V is TRBV7-2 and J is TRBJ2-3; 9 bases match TRBD2. The CDR3 has 14 amino acids. CDR1 and CDR2 from the germline V gene are SGHTA and FQGNSA. The V and J ends lost 5 bases and 13 bases, in that order; junction bases with no gene match: 13. The CDR3 sequence: CASSAMWEIAGEYF. CDR3 nucleotides: TGTGCCAGCAGCGCCATGTGGGAGATAGCGGGGGAGTATTTT. Combining the CDR3 with reference TRBV7-2 and TRBJ2-3 gives the whole variable domain GAGVSQSPSNKVTEKGKDVELRCDPISGHTALYWYRQSLGQGLEFLIYFQGNSAPDKSGLPSDRFSAERTGGSVSTLTIQRTQQEDSAVYLCASSAMWEIAGEYFGPGTRLTVL.

This rearrangement joins TRBV7-9 to TRBJ2-2; D is undetermined. This CDR3 is built from 13 residues. Trimming shortened V by 5 bases and J by 7 bases, and 11 bases separated the two germline ends. Germline loops: CDR1 SEHNR, CDR2 FQNEAQ (reference sequence). CDR3 in DNA: TGTGCCAGCAGCCCACGCTGGGGCGGGGAGCTGTTTTTT. This gives the protein CASSPRWGGELFF.

V usage is TRBV2 and J usage is TRBJ1-4; tentatively, D is TRBD1 (6 bases). Trimming removed 3 bases from V and 6 bases from J, with 17 bases in between. This CDR3 has 16 amino acids. Germline V gene data show CDR1 as SNHLY and CDR2 as FYNNEI. The CDR3 DNA sequence: TGTGCCAGCAGTGAGTCTTCGGGGGGCGCCTATGAAAAACTGTTTTTT. Protein product: CASSESSGGAYEKLFF. The full variable domain, with the rest looked up from reference TRBV2 and TRBJ1-4, is EPEVTQTPSHQVTQMGQEVILRCVPISNHLYFYWYRQILGQKVEFLVSFYNNEISEKSEIFDDQFSVERPDGSNFTLKIRSTKLEDSAMYFCASSESSGGAYEKLFFGSGTQLSVL.

This clone was counted a few times. The chain uses TRBV10-3 and TRBJ2-1; 7 bases agree with TRBD1. CDR3 size: 13 residues. The V and J ends lost 10 bases and 2 bases, in that order; junction bases with no gene match: 5. CDR1 and CDR2 (germline): ENHRY, SYGVKD. In DNA form, the CDR3 reads TGTGCCAGCAGACAGGGACCCTACAATGAGCAGTTCTTC. Amino acid sequence: CASRQGPYNEQFF.